These T cell receptor beta chains were read from a single sample in a study of Ad26.COV2.S vaccination and SARS-CoV-2 variants. Produced via immunoSEQ multiplex PCR; TCRdb's table is partial and in-frame only. The sample includes 430,000 or so clones, 90% of them seen just once. Sequencing was performed on peripheral blood, taken in a trial of Ad26.COV2.S vaccine versus placebo. The receptors come from a person aged 18-65 years who received the Ad26.COV2.S COVID-19 vaccine or a placebo. The CDR3 runs from the conserved cysteine through the conserved F or W. For some rows the clone size is stated as once, few or many, or as a class when expanded; others skip it.

V	J	size	CDR3
TRBV25-1	TRBJ1-2	-	CASSDRDRGEDGYTF
TRBV14	TRBJ2-4	-	CASSQDGGQGINIQYF
TRBV3-1/TRBV3-2	TRBJ1-4	-	CASSQDGFGQRSEKLFF
TRBV29-1	TRBJ2-1	-	CSAGLGYNEQFF
TRBV2	TRBJ2-1	-	CASSNRVGDPSYNEQFF
TRBV6-5	TRBJ1-1	-	CASRGDRWNTEAFF
TRBV5-4	TRBJ1-1	-	CASSAKGPNTEAFF
TRBV7-9	TRBJ2-1	-	CASSPRGTYNEQFF
TRBV18	TRBJ2-1	once	CASSPSEDEQFF
TRBV3-1/TRBV3-2	TRBJ1-2	-	CASSQDMGARHGYTF
TRBV7-9	TRBJ1-3	-	CASSLGSSGNTIYF
TRBV5-6	TRBJ2-7	-	CASSPIRLAGGPIYEQYF
TRBV3-1/TRBV3-2	TRBJ2-7	-	CASSQGGFIYEQYF
TRBV9	TRBJ2-3	-	CASTGGQGSTDTQYF
TRBV25-1	TRBJ1-1	-	CASSEGGGAEAFF
TRBV18	TRBJ2-1	-	CASSPGAREQFF
TRBV19	TRBJ2-3	-	CASSIDFESRDTQYF
TRBV27	TRBJ1-5	-	CASRLTGVDQPQHF
TRBV29-1	TRBJ2-1	-	CSVGLYNEQFF
TRBV18	TRBJ1-2	-	CASSPSTGGLYGYTF
TRBV19	TRBJ2-7	once	CASSITGGTSEQYF
TRBV9	TRBJ2-1	-	CASSPRRGGGNEQFF
TRBV6-6	TRBJ2-2	-	CASSYQGQGNTGELFF
TRBV5-1	TRBJ2-7	-	CASREGTSGYYEQYF
TRBV30	TRBJ1-2	once	CAWSAGRGYGYTF
TRBV5-1	TRBJ2-7	-	CASSLYLRDFSYEQYF
TRBV19	TRBJ2-4	-	CASSINNYQNIQYF
TRBV20-1	TRBJ2-3	-	CSASPGHSLPGSQYF
TRBV4-1	TRBJ2-7	few	CASSQDRTRDLVEQYF
TRBV4-3	TRBJ1-1	-	CASSQDAGRGTEAFF
TRBV19	TRBJ2-1	-	CASSLGGVQFF
TRBV3-1/TRBV3-2	TRBJ2-7	-	CASSQDPGTGLGYEQYF
TRBV28	TRBJ2-1	-	CASTPSQGAALPEQFF
TRBV18	TRBJ1-1	-	CASSPPGQPEAFF
TRBV6-1	TRBJ2-1	-	CASSVPAGGPSNEQFF
TRBV7-3	TRBJ2-1	-	CASSSPPGLLRFF
TRBV4-3	TRBJ2-7	-	CASSQGHTTYEQYF
TRBV19	TRBJ2-1	-	CASSRSGSYNEQFF
TRBV28	TRBJ2-7	-	CASTHSRYEQYF
TRBV4-1	TRBJ1-4	once	CASSHAVIWDLATSNEKLFF
TRBV5-1	TRBJ2-5	-	CASSLGAGPQETQYF
TRBV7-2	TRBJ2-7	-	CASSLGLSGQYF
TRBV24-1	TRBJ1-2	once	CATSVDNYGYTF
TRBV3-1/TRBV3-2	TRBJ2-7	-	CASSASGSSYEQYF
TRBV5-4	TRBJ2-1	-	CASSFDGQVSSYNEQFF
TRBV2	TRBJ2-7	-	CASSEETGEFYEQYF
TRBV30	TRBJ1-2	-	CAWSVNPNRPRGYGYTF
TRBV9	TRBJ2-2	-	CASSASYRAPNTGELFF
TRBV9	TRBJ2-3	-	CASSRPGQPSTDTQYF
TRBV20-1	TRBJ2-2	-	CSASAVGLGWGNTGELFF
TRBV7-2	TRBJ2-2	-	CASSHLLEGTGELFF
TRBV11-2	TRBJ1-1	few	CASSLALGYTEAFF